Many counts were recorded for the clone carrying this TCR beta chain. What it binds is unknown. The entry originates in a study of identical twins. General study points: Zero-insertion analyses were open to partial confounding by invariant MAIT and iNKT cells. Alpha sequences out of frame and shared by twins had excess low generation probability. Models, which agreed with sharing between unrelated individuals, nonetheless underestimated the out-of-frame TCR alpha sharing seen in monozygotic twins.

Via MiXCR, TCRdb re-called the 5' RACE reads, giving one row per CDR3 protein. The profile covers roughly 570,000 distinct CDR3 sequences, with more than 9% appearing a single time and roughly 3% taken by the ten largest. Germline V gene lookup returns CDR1 SGHRS and CDR2 YFSETQ. This CDR3 has 13 residues. V lost 7 bases and J 5 bases, leaving 15 bases between the germline ends. Separately, the same data were catalogued under a study of yellow fever vaccine responses in identical twins.

The sequencing sample was made of PBMCs. The chain employs TRBV5-1 and TRBJ2-5, with unresolved D. This receptor was taken from a young woman in good health. CDR3 protein: CASFLDRRETQYF. Written as DNA, the CDR3 is TGCGCCAGCTTTTTGGACCGGCGCGAGACCCAGTACTTC.